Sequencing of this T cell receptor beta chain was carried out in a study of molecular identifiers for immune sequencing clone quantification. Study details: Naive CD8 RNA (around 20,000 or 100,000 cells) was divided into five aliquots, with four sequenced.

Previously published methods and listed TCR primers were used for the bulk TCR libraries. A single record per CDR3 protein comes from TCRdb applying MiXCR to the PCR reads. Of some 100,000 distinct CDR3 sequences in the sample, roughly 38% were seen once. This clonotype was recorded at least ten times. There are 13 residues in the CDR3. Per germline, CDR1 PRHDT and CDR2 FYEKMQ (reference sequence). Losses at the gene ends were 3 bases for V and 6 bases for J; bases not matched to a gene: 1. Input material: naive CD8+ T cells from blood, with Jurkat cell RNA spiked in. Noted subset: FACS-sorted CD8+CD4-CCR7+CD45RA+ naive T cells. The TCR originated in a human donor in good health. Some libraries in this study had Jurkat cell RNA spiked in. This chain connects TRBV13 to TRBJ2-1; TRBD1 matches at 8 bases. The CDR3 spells CASSFGTGNEQFF. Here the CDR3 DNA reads TGTGCCAGCAGCTTTGGGACAGGCAATGAGCAGTTCTTC.